This entry describes one TCR beta chain. Survey-level TCR beta sequencing used the immunoSEQ assay. The assay was immunoSEQ multiplex PCR, and TCRdb's table has in-frame clones only and misses some. The table includes around 50,000 clones, 85% to 95% detected once. The source material was PBMCs. The sequence was collected from a man aged 35 to 55 with rheumatoid arthritis.

In DNA, the CDR3 is TGTGCCAGCAGTTACGCGGGGGCCTCCTCCTACGAGCAGTACTTC. It translates to CASSYAGASSYEQYF. This sequence joins TRBV6-5 and TRBJ2-7; D might be TRBD2 (7 bases). The CDR3 runs to 15 residues. The germline gives CDR1 MNHEY, CDR2 SVGAGI. V dropped 2 bases and J dropped 0 bases, with 11 bases sitting between them.